This T cell receptor beta chain derives from a study of STAT5B mutations in CD4+ large granular lymphocyte leukemia. Whole-study results and caveats: Patient CD4-sorted repertoires looked more clonal than healthy CD4+ repertoires, even without putative leukemic clones.

Some clones are missing from TCRdb's copy, which holds only in-frame ones; the method was immunoSEQ multiplex PCR. The sample yields about 40,000 clones, approximately 88% seen once. V lost 3 bases, J lost 0 bases, and 5 bases stayed unmatched. Germline values: CDR1 SGHNT, CDR2 YYREEE (reference sequence). The CDR3 spans 15 residues. On this clone: What it binds is not known.

Sequencing was performed on CD4+ T cells from blood buffy coats. This TCR came from a human donor in good health. The chain couples TRBV5-4 to TRBJ1-1; TRBD1 matches at 7 bases. CDR3 loop: CASSWGTVVNTEAFF. CDR3 DNA: TGTGCCAGCAGCTGGGGGACAGTGGTGAACACTGAAGCTTTCTTT.